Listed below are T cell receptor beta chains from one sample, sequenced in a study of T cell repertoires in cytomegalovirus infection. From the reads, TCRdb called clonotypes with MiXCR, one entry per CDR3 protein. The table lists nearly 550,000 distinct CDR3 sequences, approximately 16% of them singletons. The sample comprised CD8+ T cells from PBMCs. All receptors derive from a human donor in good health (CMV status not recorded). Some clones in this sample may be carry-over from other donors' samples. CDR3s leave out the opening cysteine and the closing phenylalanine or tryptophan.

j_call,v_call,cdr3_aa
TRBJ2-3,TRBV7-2,ASSPSGAFGTDTQY
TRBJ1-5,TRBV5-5,ASSLRAASHQPQH
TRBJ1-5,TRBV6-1,ASSRVSILVSNQPQR
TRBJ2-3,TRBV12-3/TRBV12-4,ASSLGGGEDTQY
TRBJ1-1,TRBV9,ASSVMGGRAEAF
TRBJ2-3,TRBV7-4,ASSFPEGTGVEDTQY
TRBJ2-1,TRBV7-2,ASSRTSGNSYNEQF
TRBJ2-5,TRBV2,GPRETPKETQY
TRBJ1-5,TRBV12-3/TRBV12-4,ASSSDGPNQPQH
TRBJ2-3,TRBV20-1,SARKGLAGAKDTQY
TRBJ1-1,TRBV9,ASSVTGLDTEAF
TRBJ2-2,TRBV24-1,ATSDQDTGELF
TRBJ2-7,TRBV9,ASSVGSGYSYEQY
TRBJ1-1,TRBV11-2,ASREGTNTEAF
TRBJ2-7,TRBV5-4,ASSKDRGHSYEQY
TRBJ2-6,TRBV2,ASRRTSGPGANVLT
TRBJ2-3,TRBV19,ASSPVSITDTQY
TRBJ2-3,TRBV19,ASSMGREGPDTQY
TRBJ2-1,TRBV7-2,ASSSIVGNEQF
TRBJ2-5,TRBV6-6,ASSYSGSTPRETQY
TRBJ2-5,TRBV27,ASSDRSAGGAETQY
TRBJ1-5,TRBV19,ASSIGGLGSNQPQH
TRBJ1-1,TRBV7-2,ASSLGLYGTEAF